This T cell receptor (beta chain) was observed in a study of cytomegalovirus exposure and HLA in healthy donors (dated by TCRdb to about 2017). For the study in its entirety: An earlier analysis of fewer than 750 of the donors reported 276 Gb of sequence data and around 120 million unique TCR beta sequences obtained from some 200 million T cells. Roughly 290 gigabases of sequencing data and roughly 80 million unique TCR sequences made up an early release that covered 500 to 650 HLA-typed donors. Of the roughly 390 genotyped donors, roughly 85% fell in the genetic ancestry cluster associated with self-reported Caucasian donors. The study aimed to test whether signatures of past pathogen exposure could be identified by cataloging public T cell receptors. The study profiled the T cell repertoires of hundreds of subjects by immunosequencing and related them to cytomegalovirus serostatus. Besides the first cohort of 666 subjects, a separate validation cohort made up of 120 different subjects was used. To predict cytomegalovirus infection status, the study combined high-throughput TCR immunosequencing, statistical association of individual TCRs with disease status, and machine learning. In a later analysis, previously published TCR beta repertoires from roughly 710 donors were re-analyzed and high-resolution HLA genotyping was added so that TCR occurrence patterns could be studied. The later analysis used no new phenotypic data to find candidate immune exposures, relying instead on TCR beta sequences and their occurrence across donors. In an earlier analysis of more than 550 of the donors, high-throughput TCR beta sequencing was used to judge whether each TCR beta V gene segment behaved as functional or pseudogenic. Donor age, sex, ethnicity and CMV serostatus were collected together with the repertoire data. A later genetic analysis used genome-wide SNP genotypes for about 65% of the roughly 700 donors, treating that subset as a discovery cohort. All discovery cohort repertoires had been generated using a single sequencing platform. HLA typing included class I and class II loci at four-digit resolution. Typing coverage varied by locus: roughly 629-630 donors for A, B, C, DRB1 and DQB1; 522 for DQA1; nearly 610 for DPA1; approximately 470 for DPB1. A few DR-DQ haplotypes were handled as single units for association and clustering because linkage in the cohort was strong. Among about 400 genotyped donors of the cohort, an average of roughly 230,000 unique TCR beta nucleotide sequences was sequenced per donor, of which 15% to 20% were non-productive.

What the research found in general, with its limitations: Roughly uniform sequencing depth across donors was assumed in presence/absence analyses, although this assumption may not hold. An earlier analysis of some 560 of the donors showed that most TCR beta V segments appeared in productive rearrangements either about 87% or about 30% of the time, which broadly matched IMGT annotations. A later genetic analysis reported fewer N-insertions in productive TCRs among donors in an Asian-associated ancestry cluster than the roughly 690-donor mean. According to a later analysis, TCR association rates differed among HLA loci, with DRB1 alleles showing the most associated TCRs and HLA-C alleles showing the fewest. A further reported finding was that TCR beta sequences accurately predicted the HLA-A and HLA-B alleles for most subjects in the first cohort. Three of the identified cytomegalovirus-associated TCR beta chains were confirmed in vitro to be specific for cytomegalovirus antigens. Linkage disequilibrium might explain the correlated functional status among segregating V segments, but an unknown experimental factor could not be excluded. Some IMGT-functional V segments, including TRBV6-2 and TRBV6-3, could not be distinguished by the 87-base-pair reads and were therefore excluded. A later genetic analysis associated a missense DCLRE1C variant with V-gene and J-gene trimming of TCR beta chains, and an independent cohort replicated the association. The authors suggested that the approach could potentially be generalized to other disease states and immunological phenotypes. The only immune exposure information available for the cohort was CMV serostatus. A cluster of highly shared sequence variants was judged likely to represent a technical artifact of the sequencing pipeline. The cohort was sequenced for TCR beta chains only, and without alpha or paired-chain data the features that could be detected were limited. In both the original and validation cohorts, the classifier was reported to diagnose cytomegalovirus status with high specificity and sensitivity. In a later analysis, most CMV-associated TCR beta chains were found to appear HLA-restricted, with HLA associations seemingly driven largely by CMV exposure. Roughly 17 rarely observed V segments, including chromosome 9 orphons, were excluded from the earlier analysis of a few hundred of the donors because counts were too low. The study gave a list of about 160 TCR beta chains associated with cytomegalovirus. In a later analysis, about 17,000 TCR beta sequences were associated with specific HLA alleles at a false discovery rate of 0.05. Because some donors lacked HLA typing at each locus, the association tests relied only on the typed subset. When HLA alleles, especially DR and DQ, strongly co-occurred, attributing TCR associations to individual alleles was difficult. According to a later analysis, parvovirus B19, influenza, CMV and Epstein-Barr virus appeared linked to several top co-occurrence clusters. In a later analysis, HLA-associated TCR beta chains were found to be more clonally expanded and to have lower generation probabilities than equally common non-associated chains. While some public TCRs were present in many individuals, most TCR sequences turned up only very rarely across donors.

Comment on this clone: The target of this receptor is not known. No base quality values were provided; no much bigger clone lies one nucleotide off.

In total, 666 healthy bone marrow donors made up the cohort. Cohort members were all nominally healthy when sampled, although unrecorded immune exposures were likely present. The donor tested CMV seropositive and was one of the 289 seropositive cohort members. Each donor provided a peripheral blood sample, and peripheral blood mononuclear cells were used for TCR beta sequencing. The Qiagen DNeasy Blood Extraction Kit was used to extract genomic DNA from the blood cell samples. At the junction V is shortened by 8 bases and J by 7 bases; bases outside the gene matches: 8. The germline V gene supplies CDR1 MGHRA and CDR2 YSYEKL. The CDR3 has 14 amino acids, counting the end cysteine and phenylalanine. CDR3 DNA is the only sequence kept; it has 42 bases, read in frame from the first base. Library prep was done by the immunoSEQ multiplex PCR assay. For the multiplex PCR, a mixture combining 60 forward primers for TCR Vbeta segments and 13 reverse primers for TCR Jbeta segments was used. A multiplex PCR assay on genomic DNA amplified the CDR3 region of rearranged TCR beta genes. The Illumina HiSeq System was used to sequence the amplified TCR beta libraries as 87-base-pair reads. The paper's data handling went like this. A later analysis counted some 74 million unique TCR beta chains across the 500 to 850 repertoires, and roughly 9.9 million of these chains were shared by at least two donors. To remove PCR and sequencing errors, raw reads were error-corrected and collapsed into unique sequences using a nearest-neighbor algorithm that merged closely related sequences. CDR3 sequences were aligned to IMGT reference sequences to assign V, D and J gene segments. For a sequence to be retained, a match of at least six nucleotides to both a V gene segment and a J gene segment was required. A rearrangement counted as productive if the CDR3 had no stop codons and remained in frame with V and J, and every other rearrangement counted as non-productive. Following IMGT convention, CDR3 was defined as the stretch from the second conserved V-encoded cysteine up to the conserved J-encoded phenylalanine. Sequences without an unambiguous match to a single V gene segment were excluded from the earlier analysis of 450 to 750 of the donors. In an earlier analysis of some 590 of the donors, a V segment was called functional when productive rearrangements were above 56.7%, and segregating when the standard deviation between donors exceeded 5%. To diagnose cytomegalovirus status from the catalog of TCR beta chain sequences, a statistical classification framework was built. V and J gene assignment, in a later analysis, came from comparing TCR nucleotide sequences with IMGT/GENE-DB human TR gene sequences. In a later analysis, CDR3 sequences and most-parsimonious VDJ recombination scenarios were assigned using the TCRdist pipeline. A later analysis defined each TCR beta chain by its CDR3 amino acid sequence plus V-gene family, and excluded reads lacking a unique V-gene family. In a later analysis, a few hundred highly shared, low-generation-probability nucleotide sequences were removed to address suspected cross-contamination and a sequencing artifact. In a later analysis, a clonal expansion index for each public chain was calculated from normalized within-repertoire ranks of inferred template counts. In a later analysis, generation probabilities were computed with a VDJ recombination model fitted to out-of-frame rearrangements, and the resulting probabilities were checked against IGoR. In a later analysis, hypergeometric tests were used to score TCR-TCR, TCR-HLA and TCR-CMV co-occurrence, with a repertoire-size bias correction applied to TCR pairs. To estimate false discovery rates, a later analysis permuted the HLA or CMV assignments 20 times. A later analysis grouped co-occurring TCRs with DBSCAN, adding TCRdist sequence similarity when clustering within HLA-allele-positive subsets. Repertoires with fewer than 30,000 or more than 120,000 public chains, plus five repertoires with anomalous nucleotide sharing, were excluded from co-occurrence clustering. TCRdb limited this immuneACCESS table to in-frame rearrangements with V and J called. A share of clones is missing; checked studies link under half to unresolved V genes, and the rest is unexplained. That table furnishes V, J and clone size, whereas the DNA furnished D and trimming. Across this sample there are about 160,000 clones, with around 86% seen only once. The ten largest make up 0.96% of the sample.

The clonotype comes from a girl aged 2-15 years in good health and CMV-seropositive. The chain is made from TRBV4-1 and TRBJ1-6; TRBD1 agrees with 7 junctional bases. Sequenced material: PBMCs. The CDR3 region reads CASSRQGPNSPLHF. The nucleotide sequence is TGCGCCAGCTCCCGACAGGGACCGAATTCACCCCTCCACTTT.